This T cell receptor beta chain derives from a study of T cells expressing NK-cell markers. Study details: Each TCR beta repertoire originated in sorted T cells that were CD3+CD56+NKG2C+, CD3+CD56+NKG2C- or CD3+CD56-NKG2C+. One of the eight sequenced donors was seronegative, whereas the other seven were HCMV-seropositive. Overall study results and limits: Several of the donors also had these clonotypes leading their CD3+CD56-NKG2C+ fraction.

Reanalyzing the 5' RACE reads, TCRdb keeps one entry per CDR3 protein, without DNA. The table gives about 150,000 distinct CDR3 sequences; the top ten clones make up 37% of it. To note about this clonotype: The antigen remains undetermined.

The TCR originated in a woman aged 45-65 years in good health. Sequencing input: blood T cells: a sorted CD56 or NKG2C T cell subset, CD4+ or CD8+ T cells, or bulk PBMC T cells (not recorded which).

CDR3 sequence reads: CASSRLADYNEQFF. V is TRBV6-2 or TRBV6-3 and J is TRBJ2-1; TCRdb gives TRBD2 as the D gene, but with no DNA this cannot be confirmed. CDR3 length equals 14 residues. Per the germline V gene, CDR1 is MNHEY and CDR2 is SVGEGT.